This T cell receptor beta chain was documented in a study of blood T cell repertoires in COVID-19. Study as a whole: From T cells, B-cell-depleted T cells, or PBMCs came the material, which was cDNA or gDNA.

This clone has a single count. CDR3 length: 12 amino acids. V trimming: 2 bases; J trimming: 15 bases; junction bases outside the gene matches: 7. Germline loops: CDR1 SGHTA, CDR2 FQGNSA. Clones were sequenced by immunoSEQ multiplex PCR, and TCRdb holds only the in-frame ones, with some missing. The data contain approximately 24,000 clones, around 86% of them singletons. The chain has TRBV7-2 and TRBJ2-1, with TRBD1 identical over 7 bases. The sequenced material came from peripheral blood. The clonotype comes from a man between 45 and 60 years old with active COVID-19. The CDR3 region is CASSLFDRDPFF. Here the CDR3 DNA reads TGTGCCAGCAGCTTATTCGACAGGGACCCGTTCTTC.